Shown below are 10 T cell receptor beta chains from a single sample sequenced in a study of radiation and T cells in renal cell carcinoma. Repertoires were generated with immunoSEQ multiplex PCR, while TCRdb's copy carries only in-frame clones and drops some. The table lists 15,000 to 20,000 clones, about half of them singletons, with about two fifths in the top ten. As to treatment: 15 Gy SBRT to primary tumor, nephrectomy 4 weeks later. This specimen was tumor tissue, taken from a patient whose treatment included radiotherapy and nephrectomy. Receptors originate from a woman aged 60-75 years with renal cell carcinoma.

The chain uses TRBV7-6 and TRBJ2-1; a weak D match, TRBD1 (6 bases). Germline loops: CDR1 SGHVS, CDR2 FNYEAQ. There are 12 residues in the CDR3. V lost 1 base and J lost 9, with 7 bases in between. The CDR3 coding sequence is TGTGCCAGCAGCTTAGGAGGGGGTGAGCAGTTCTTC. Encoded protein: CASSLGGGEQFF.

This clone occurred a few times. The rearrangement joins TRBV28 to TRBJ2-1; 14 bases line up with TRBD2. Germline V gives CDR1 MDHEN, CDR2 SYDVKM. Trimming removed 4 bases from V and 2 bases from J; junction bases left unmatched: 7. CDR3 length: 18 amino acids. The CDR3 spells CASSSGLAGVVTYNEQFF. The DNA for the CDR3 is TGTGCCAGCAGTTCGGGACTAGCGGGAGTCGTTACCTACAATGAGCAGTTCTTC.

This clone was seen more than once but under ten times. The rearrangement joins TRBV28 to TRBJ2-7, with 7 nucleotides matching TRBD1. V was clipped by 6 bases and J by 5 bases; unmatched bases: 7. CDR1 and CDR2 (germline): MDHEN, SYDVKM. The CDR3 is 13 residues long. The CDR3 DNA reads as TGTGCCAGCAGGAAGACAGGGAGCAACGAGCAGTACTTC. Translating gives CASRKTGSNEQYF.

In DNA, the CDR3 is TGTGCCAGCAGCTTTTCTTCCCACTACACCTTC. It encodes CASSFSSHYTF. This rearrangement joins TRBV7-6 to TRBJ1-2; D remains ambiguous. Germline V CDR1 and CDR2: SGHVS, FNYEAQ. The V end was cut by 3 bases, the J end by 10 bases, with 9 bases between. CDR3 length: 11 amino acids.

This chain links TRBV5-6 with TRBJ2-3, with 11 bases matching TRBD1. Germline V CDR1 and CDR2: SGHDT, YYEEEE. V gave up 4 bases and J gave up 5 bases; unmatched junction bases: 9. This CDR3 is 16 amino acids long. CDR3 sequence: CASSGRTGGMRDTQYF. The CDR3 region has the DNA TGTGCCAGCAGCGGCAGGACAGGGGGCATGAGAGATACGCAGTATTTT.

This chain connects TRBV27 to TRBJ2-7; 15 nucleotides line up with TRBD2. The CDR3 is 15 amino acids. The J segment lost 4 bases and the V segment lost 6 bases, leaving 4 bases of the junction unmatched. The germline CDR1 and CDR2 sequences are MNHEY and SMNVEV (reference sequence). This CDR3 is CASSSGLAGGYEQYF. The CDR3 coding sequence is TGTGCCAGCAGCTCGGGACTAGCGGGGGGTTACGAGCAGTACTTC.

This clone appeared many times. V usage is TRBV4-1 and J usage is TRBJ2-1; TRBD2 is a possible D gene (5 bases). Germline lookup yields CDR1 MGHRA and CDR2 YSYEKL. CDR3 size: 13 residues. Trimming shortened V by 4 bases and J by 3 bases, and 7 bases separated the two germline ends. CDR3 in DNA: TGCGCCAGCAGCCCACGGGACTACAATGAGCAGTTCTTC. It translates to CASSPRDYNEQFF.

The chain employs TRBV6-6 and TRBJ1-2, with D maybe TRBD1 (6 bases). Germline loops: CDR1 MNHNY, CDR2 SVGAGI (reference sequence). The V end was cut by 4 bases, the J end by 5 bases, with 14 bases between. This CDR3 comprises 14 residues. CDR3 nucleotides: TGTGCCAGCAGTTTGCAGGGGTTAGAGTATGGCTACACCTTC. Translated: CASSLQGLEYGYTF.

The chain is built from TRBV5-4 and TRBJ2-5; D unresolved. This CDR3 has 11 residues. Germline CDR1 and CDR2: SGHNT and YYREEE (reference sequence). Trimming stripped 3 bases from V and 4 bases from J, with 4 bases between. DNA of the CDR3: TGTGCCAGCAGCTCTCTAGAGACCCAGTACTTC. It codes for CASSSLETQYF.

The V gene is TRBV14, the J gene TRBJ1-2, with D perhaps matching TRBD1 (6 bases). V was pared by 4 bases and J by 8 bases, with 11 bases between. CDR3 length: 12 residues. Looked up from germline, CDR1 is SGHDN and CDR2 is FVKESK. In DNA, the CDR3 is TGTGCCAGCAGCCTCGCCGGGGGCGGCTACACCTTC. This sequence encodes CASSLAGGGYTF.